These 22 T cell receptor beta chains originate from one sample sequenced in a study of read filtering for tumor transcriptome and immune sequencing. This library used about 400 ng RNA and molecular barcoded adaptors spanning alpha/delta and beta/gamma chains. One entry per CDR3 protein, called by TCRdb with MiXCR from the reads. The sample yields around 38,000 distinct CDR3 sequences, roughly 15% seen once. The source material was a population of CD138-negative cells sorted from bone marrow. All receptors come from a donor at least 40 years old with multiple myeloma.

This clonotype was counted at least ten times. The chain has TRBV5-1 and TRBJ2-1; D is perhaps TRBD1 (6 bases). Germline CDR1 reads SGHRS; CDR2 reads YFSETQ. Trimming removed 4 bases at V and 3 bases at J, with 14 bases between. This CDR3 spans 15 amino acids. DNA of the CDR3: TGCGCCAGCAGCCTAGGGGGAACTGTCTACAATGAGCAGTTCTTC. Its protein product is CASSLGGTVYNEQFF.

This clonotype was observed at least ten times. The rearrangement uses TRBV5-1 and TRBJ1-1; 7 nucleotides line up with TRBD1. CDR1 is SGHRS, CDR2 YFSETQ, per germline. The CDR3 length is 17 residues. V was pared by 1 base and J by 4 bases, with 13 bases of the junction left unmatched. The chain's CDR3 is CASSLLPRGGKGTEAFF. The CDR3 region has the DNA TGCGCCAGCAGCTTGTTACCGAGAGGGGGCAAAGGCACTGAAGCTTTCTTT.

This clonotype was counted many times. V usage is TRBV28 and J usage is TRBJ1-1; tentatively, D is TRBD1 (5 bases). V was trimmed by 0 bases and J by 3 bases, leaving 11 bases between them. Germline lookup yields CDR1 MDHEN and CDR2 SYDVKM. The CDR3 length is 15 residues. CDR3 coding DNA: TGTGCCAGCAGTTTATGGGGGGGAACACACACTGAAGCTTTCTTT. This translates into CASSLWGGTHTEAFF.

This clonotype occurred a few times. CDR3 DNA sequence: TGTGCCAGCAGAGCGCTAGGTCCCGAGCAGTTCTTC. It translates to CASRALGPEQFF. This rearrangement joins TRBV12-3 or TRBV12-4 to TRBJ2-1; D is unresolved. With 6 bases removed from V and 10 bases from J, the gap between germline ends came to 13 bases. The CDR3 contains 12 residues.

This clonotype has at least ten counts. V gene TRBV6-1 combines with J gene TRBJ1-2, with D possibly TRBD1 on 6 matching bases. This CDR3 is built from 12 residues. Trimming shortened V by 6 bases and J by 8 bases, and 13 bases separated the two germline ends. CDR1 is MNHNS and CDR2 is SASEGT in the germline V gene. CDR3: CASRRQVYGYTF. CDR3 nucleotides: TGTGCCAGCAGAAGACAGGTTTACGGCTACACCTTC.

The chain joins TRBV19 to TRBJ1-5; TRBD1 aligns across 8 bases. With 8 bases clipped from V and 7 bases from J, the junction kept 16 bases outside the gene matches. The germline gives CDR1 LNHDA, CDR2 SQIVND (reference sequence). The CDR3 totals 16 residues. CDR3 nucleotide sequence: TGTGCCAGTCAGACTGGACCACAGGGGGACTGGCAGCCCCAGCATTTT. Its protein is CASQTGPQGDWQPQHF.

Many counts were recorded for this clonotype. The gene calls are TRBV18 and TRBJ2-1, with TRBD2 as a possible D gene (5 bases). The CDR3 runs to 16 residues. Trimming removed 3 bases at V and 0 bases at J, with 12 bases between. From germline, CDR1 is KGHSH and CDR2 LQKENI. CDR3 sequence: CASSPSARSSYNEQFF. CDR3 nucleotides: TGTGCCAGCTCACCTAGCGCCCGAAGCTCCTACAATGAGCAGTTCTTC.

This clonotype was observed at least ten times. The V and J genes are TRBV27 and TRBJ2-7; perhaps TRBD1 as D (5 bases). This CDR3 contains 9 residues. V was shortened by 10 bases and J by 7 bases, with 8 bases between the two germline ends. Germline CDR1 is MNHEY and CDR2 is SMNVEV (reference sequence). The CDR3 is CAKGVEQYF. CDR3 nucleotide sequence: TGTGCCAAAGGGGTGGAGCAGTACTTC.

Ten or more counts support this clonotype. This chain links TRBV19 with TRBJ1-5, with no clear D. V gave up 6 bases and J gave up 5 bases, with 11 bases separating them. The germline V gene has CDR1 LNHDA and CDR2 SQIVND (reference sequence). CDR3 length: 13 residues. For the CDR3, the DNA is TGTGCCAGTAGCTCCAGGACCTATCAGCCCCAGCATTTT. It yields the protein CASSSRTYQPQHF.

The table lists this clonotype with many counts. The chain carries TRBV7-2 and TRBJ2-5, with 15 bases identical to TRBD2. CDR3 size: 15 residues. Germline lookup yields CDR1 SGHTA and CDR2 FQGNSA. V shed 5 bases and J 5 bases; nucleotides not matched to a gene: 3. The CDR3 loop is CASSGLAGGPETQYF. Here the CDR3 DNA reads TGTGCCAGCAGCGGACTAGCGGGAGGGCCTGAGACCCAGTACTTC.

This clonotype was counted ten times or more. The chain carries TRBV20-1 and TRBJ2-7; 10 bases are shared with TRBD2. V dropped 0 bases and J dropped 6; count of bases not matched to a gene: 5. Germline loops: CDR1 DFQATT, CDR2 SNEGSKA (reference sequence). The CDR3 sequence is 14 residues long. CDR3 protein: CSARDLAGVIEQYF. As DNA, the CDR3 is TGCAGTGCTAGAGATCTAGCGGGAGTGATCGAGCAGTACTTC.

This clonotype was detected ten times or more. The chain recombines TRBV7-9 with TRBJ2-1; tentative D call: TRBD2 (5 bases). Germline V gene lookup returns CDR1 SEHNR and CDR2 FQNEAQ (reference sequence). The CDR3 runs 15 residues. The V gene lost 2 bases and the J gene lost 2 bases, with 10 bases spanning the gap. The CDR3 DNA follows: TGTGCCAGCAGCTTAAGCGGTGGGGCCTACAATGAGCAGTTCTTC. Translation gives CASSLSGGAYNEQFF.

This clonotype was seen at least ten times. The chain uses TRBV29-1 and TRBJ2-1; D may be TRBD1 or TRBD2 (5 bases each). Germline CDR1 reads SQVTM; CDR2 reads ANQGSEA. V dropped 0 bases and J dropped 2 bases, with 14 bases sitting between them. This CDR3 has 16 amino acids. CDR3 coding DNA: TGCAGCGTTGAAGATCCTGACCGAGGGGCCTACAATGAGCAGTTCTTC. Protein: CSVEDPDRGAYNEQFF.

Concerning this clonotype itself: A much more abundant neighbour one base away suggests this may be a read error. This chain links TRBV20-1 with TRBJ2-5, with 10 bases identical to TRBD2. CDR3 length equals 15 residues. CDR1 DFQATT and CDR2 SNEGSKA come from the germline V gene (reference sequence). The CDR3 protein is CSAREASGSGETRYF. The CDR3 DNA follows: TGCAGTGCTAGAGAGGCTAGCGGGAGTGGTGAGACCCGGTACTTC.

This clonotype has at least ten counts. The CDR3 sequence: CASSLSPRTGNGYTF. Here the CDR3 DNA reads TGTGCCAGCAGTTTATCCCCCCGGACAGGAAATGGCTACACCTTC. The V gene is TRBV28, the J gene TRBJ1-2; TRBD1 matches 7 bases. V dropped 1 base and J dropped 6; count of bases not matched to a gene: 8. This CDR3 comprises 15 residues. CDR1 is MDHEN, CDR2 SYDVKM, per germline.

This clonotype was seen at least ten times. The gene calls are TRBV4-1 and TRBJ2-3; 8 bases align to TRBD2. V lost 3 bases, J lost 8 bases, and 19 bases stayed unmatched. Germline lookup yields CDR1 MGHRA and CDR2 YSYEKL. The CDR3 contains 18 residues. In DNA, the CDR3 is TGCGCCAGCAGCCATCCCCCTAGAGTCGGAGCGGGAGAAGGTACGCAGTATTTT. This sequence encodes CASSHPPRVGAGEGTQYF.

This clonotype was observed at least ten times. The chain employs TRBV7-2 and TRBJ2-7; either TRBD1 or TRBD2 may fit D (5 bases each). The CDR3 has 14 residues. V was clipped by 7 bases and J by 0 bases, with 13 bases between them. From germline, CDR1 is SGHTA and CDR2 FQGNSA. The CDR3 protein is CASTPGLSSYEQYF. The DNA for the CDR3 is TGTGCCAGCACTCCGGGGCTGAGCTCCTACGAGCAGTACTTC.

This clonotype was seen ten or more times. V and J are TRBV27 and TRBJ2-7; D might be TRBD2 (5 bases). The CDR3 has 14 residues. Looked up from germline, CDR1 is MNHEY and CDR2 is SMNVEV (reference sequence). V was clipped by 3 bases and J by 9 bases, with 18 bases between them. Here the CDR3 reads CASSFARTGSGQYF. Here the CDR3 DNA reads TGTGCCAGCAGTTTCGCTCGGACTGGCTCCGGGCAGTACTTC.

Ten or more counts support this clonotype. The chain joins TRBV15 to TRBJ1-5; D is unclear. V lost 1 base, J lost 4 bases, and 8 bases lay in between. The CDR3 loop spans 14 amino acids. Looked up from germline, CDR1 is LNHNV and CDR2 is YYDKDF (reference sequence). This CDR3 reads CATSRVEGNQPQHF. CDR3 DNA sequence: TGTGCCACCAGCAGAGTTGAAGGGAATCAGCCCCAGCATTTT.

This clonotype was detected ten times or more. V and J are TRBV4-3 and TRBJ1-4; 7 bases align to TRBD1. J gave up 4 bases and V 4 bases, and 9 bases lay outside the gene matches. Germline values: CDR1 LGHNA, CDR2 YSLEER. CDR3 length: 16 amino acids. Written as DNA, the CDR3 is TGCGCCAGCAGCCTCCGAGGGGACAGCTTTAATGAAAAACTGTTTTTT. Its protein is CASSLRGDSFNEKLFF.

This rearrangement joins TRBV28 to TRBJ1-2, with 8 bases aligning to TRBD1. Trimming at V came to 10 bases and at J to 6 bases, leaving 22 bases not matched to a gene. CDR1 is MDHEN and CDR2 is SYDVKM in the germline V gene. The CDR3 consists of 17 residues. CDR3 region: CATSPAGGFEQGDGYTF. The CDR3 region has the DNA TGTGCCACCTCCCCGGCAGGGGGCTTCGAGCAAGGAGATGGCTACACCTTC.

The sample holds many counts of this clonotype. The chain employs TRBV5-1 and TRBJ2-7; tentative D call: TRBD2 (5 bases). This CDR3 spans 13 amino acids. Between the trimmed V and J ends, which lost 7 bases and 2 bases, there was a span of 13 bases. Germline V gene data show CDR1 as SGHRS and CDR2 as YFSETQ. The CDR3 here is CASSPGRAYEQYF. The CDR3 nucleotides are TGCGCCAGCTCTCCCGGGCGGGCCTACGAGCAGTACTTC.